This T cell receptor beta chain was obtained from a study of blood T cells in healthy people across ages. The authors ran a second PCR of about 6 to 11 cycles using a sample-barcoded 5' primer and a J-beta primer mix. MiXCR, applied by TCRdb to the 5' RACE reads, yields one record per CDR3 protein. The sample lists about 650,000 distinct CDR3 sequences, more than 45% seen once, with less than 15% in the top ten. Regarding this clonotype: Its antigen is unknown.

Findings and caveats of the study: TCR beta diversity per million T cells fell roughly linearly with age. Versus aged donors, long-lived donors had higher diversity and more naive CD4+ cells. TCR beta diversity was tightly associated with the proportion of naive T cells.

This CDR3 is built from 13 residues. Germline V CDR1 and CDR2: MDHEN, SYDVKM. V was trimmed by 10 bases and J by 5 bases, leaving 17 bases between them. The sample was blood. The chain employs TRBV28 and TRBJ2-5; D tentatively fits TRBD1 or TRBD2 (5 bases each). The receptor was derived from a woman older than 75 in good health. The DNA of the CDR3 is TGTGCCACCCTCGAGGGGCGGGTTGAGACCCAGTACTTC. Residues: CATLEGRVETQYF.